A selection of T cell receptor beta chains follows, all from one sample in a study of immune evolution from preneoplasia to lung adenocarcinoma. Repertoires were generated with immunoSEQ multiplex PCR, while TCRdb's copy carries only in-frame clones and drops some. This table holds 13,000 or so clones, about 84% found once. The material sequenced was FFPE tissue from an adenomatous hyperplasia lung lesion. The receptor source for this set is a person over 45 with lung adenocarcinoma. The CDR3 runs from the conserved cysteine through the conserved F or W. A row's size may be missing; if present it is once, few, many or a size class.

CDR3aa: CASSPGTSGYEQYF; abundance: .; v_gene: TRBV6-6; j_gene: TRBJ2-7
CDR3aa: CASSPGQGLNEKLFF; abundance: .; v_gene: TRBV5-4; j_gene: TRBJ1-4
CDR3aa: CASSVQLAGTDEQFF; abundance: .; v_gene: TRBV9; j_gene: TRBJ2-1
CDR3aa: CASQLATTYEQYF; abundance: .; v_gene: TRBV28; j_gene: TRBJ2-7
CDR3aa: CASSLGGRAGETQYF; abundance: few; v_gene: TRBV7-3; j_gene: TRBJ2-5
CDR3aa: CSAGLGDTQYF; abundance: .; v_gene: TRBV29-1; j_gene: TRBJ2-3
CDR3aa: CASSFRERDSPLHF; abundance: .; v_gene: TRBV5-6; j_gene: TRBJ1-6
CDR3aa: CASSLRLSSVKETQYF; abundance: .; v_gene: TRBV5-8; j_gene: TRBJ2-5
CDR3aa: CASSEGAGGSAFF; abundance: .; v_gene: TRBV2; j_gene: TRBJ1-1
CDR3aa: CASSEGGGWETQYF; abundance: .; v_gene: TRBV6-1; j_gene: TRBJ2-5
CDR3aa: CASSLDRGYEQYF; abundance: .; v_gene: TRBV11-2; j_gene: TRBJ2-7
CDR3aa: CVWSGWEGHKYNEQFF; abundance: .; v_gene: TRBV30; j_gene: TRBJ2-1
CDR3aa: CASSFEGLHNYGYTF; abundance: .; v_gene: TRBV28; j_gene: TRBJ1-2
CDR3aa: CASSDDENTEAFF; abundance: once; v_gene: TRBV6-4; j_gene: TRBJ1-1
CDR3aa: CASSRGLAGNLEQYF; abundance: .; v_gene: TRBV18; j_gene: TRBJ2-7
CDR3aa: CASMSPGQGNYEQYF; abundance: once; v_gene: TRBV6-1; j_gene: TRBJ2-7
CDR3aa: CAILTGTGPGYTF; abundance: .; v_gene: TRBV28; j_gene: TRBJ1-2
CDR3aa: CASSLEKTQYF; abundance: .; v_gene: TRBV27; j_gene: TRBJ2-5
CDR3aa: CASSLTQDGQPQHF; abundance: .; v_gene: TRBV11-2; j_gene: TRBJ1-5
CDR3aa: CASSQDTPGGKSYNEQFF; abundance: .; v_gene: TRBV4-2; j_gene: TRBJ2-1
CDR3aa: CAISDYSEAFF; abundance: .; v_gene: TRBV10-3; j_gene: TRBJ1-1
CDR3aa: CASRTSGRRDEQFF; abundance: once; v_gene: TRBV19; j_gene: TRBJ2-1
CDR3aa: CASSFEGVRNQPQHF; abundance: .; v_gene: TRBV28; j_gene: TRBJ1-5
CDR3aa: CASSQDRGRNTIYF; abundance: .; v_gene: TRBV14; j_gene: TRBJ1-3
CDR3aa: CASSDLDTRTGDTQYF; abundance: few; v_gene: TRBV2; j_gene: TRBJ2-3
CDR3aa: CAWSSGDNSPLHF; abundance: .; v_gene: TRBV30; j_gene: TRBJ1-6
CDR3aa: CASRNSNQPQHF; abundance: .; v_gene: TRBV27; j_gene: TRBJ1-5
CDR3aa: CAWSRDSNTEAFF; abundance: .; v_gene: TRBV30; j_gene: TRBJ1-1
CDR3aa: CASSPGGGPGNTIYF; abundance: .; v_gene: TRBV9; j_gene: TRBJ1-3
CDR3aa: CASSRQPRQGGDEQYF; abundance: .; v_gene: TRBV18; j_gene: TRBJ2-7
CDR3aa: CASSMREGRETQYF; abundance: .; v_gene: TRBV28; j_gene: TRBJ2-5
CDR3aa: CASSLKGSYNEQFF; abundance: .; v_gene: TRBV11-3; j_gene: TRBJ2-1
CDR3aa: CASSIMRGPPYNEQFF; abundance: .; v_gene: TRBV9; j_gene: TRBJ2-1
CDR3aa: CASHLGLAGGTLYQETQYF; abundance: .; v_gene: TRBV2; j_gene: TRBJ2-5
CDR3aa: CASTSGGTAGLNEQFF; abundance: .; v_gene: TRBV11-2; j_gene: TRBJ2-1
CDR3aa: CASSDRGRRVVDTQYF; abundance: .; v_gene: TRBV28; j_gene: TRBJ2-3
CDR3aa: CASSPPTGKGSPLHF; abundance: .; v_gene: TRBV11-3; j_gene: TRBJ1-6
CDR3aa: CASGLTGKNSYNEQFF; abundance: .; v_gene: TRBV19; j_gene: TRBJ2-1
CDR3aa: CASSFSPGLPQFF; abundance: .; v_gene: TRBV7-3; j_gene: TRBJ2-1
CDR3aa: CASLSGGLNTEAFF; abundance: .; v_gene: TRBV28; j_gene: TRBJ1-1
CDR3aa: CAWENDWANTEAFF; abundance: .; v_gene: TRBV30; j_gene: TRBJ1-1
CDR3aa: CASRSSGSGNEQFF; abundance: .; v_gene: TRBV6-5; j_gene: TRBJ2-1
CDR3aa: CASKAGAGNEQFF; abundance: .; v_gene: TRBV7-9; j_gene: TRBJ2-1